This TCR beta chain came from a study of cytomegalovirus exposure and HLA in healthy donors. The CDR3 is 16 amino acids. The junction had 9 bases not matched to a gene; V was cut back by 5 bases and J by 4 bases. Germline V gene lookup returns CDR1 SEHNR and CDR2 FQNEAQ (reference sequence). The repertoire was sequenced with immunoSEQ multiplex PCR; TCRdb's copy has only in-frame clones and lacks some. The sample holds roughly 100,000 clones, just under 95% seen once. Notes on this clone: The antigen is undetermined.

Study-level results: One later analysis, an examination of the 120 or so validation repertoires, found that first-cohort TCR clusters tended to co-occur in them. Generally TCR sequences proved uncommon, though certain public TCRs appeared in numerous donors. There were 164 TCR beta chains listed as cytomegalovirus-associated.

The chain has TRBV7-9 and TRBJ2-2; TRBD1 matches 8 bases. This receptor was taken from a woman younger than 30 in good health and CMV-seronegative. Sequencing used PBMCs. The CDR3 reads CASSHPDRVVTGELFF. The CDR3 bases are TGTGCCAGCAGCCATCCGGACAGGGTAGTCACCGGGGAGCTGTTTTTT. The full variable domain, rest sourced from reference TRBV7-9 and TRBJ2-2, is DTGVSQNPRHKITKRGQNVTFRCDPISEHNRLYWYRQTLGQGPEFLTYFQNEAQLEKSRLLSDRFSAERPKGSFSTLEIQRTEQGDSAMYLCASSHPDRVVTGELFFGEGSRLTVL.